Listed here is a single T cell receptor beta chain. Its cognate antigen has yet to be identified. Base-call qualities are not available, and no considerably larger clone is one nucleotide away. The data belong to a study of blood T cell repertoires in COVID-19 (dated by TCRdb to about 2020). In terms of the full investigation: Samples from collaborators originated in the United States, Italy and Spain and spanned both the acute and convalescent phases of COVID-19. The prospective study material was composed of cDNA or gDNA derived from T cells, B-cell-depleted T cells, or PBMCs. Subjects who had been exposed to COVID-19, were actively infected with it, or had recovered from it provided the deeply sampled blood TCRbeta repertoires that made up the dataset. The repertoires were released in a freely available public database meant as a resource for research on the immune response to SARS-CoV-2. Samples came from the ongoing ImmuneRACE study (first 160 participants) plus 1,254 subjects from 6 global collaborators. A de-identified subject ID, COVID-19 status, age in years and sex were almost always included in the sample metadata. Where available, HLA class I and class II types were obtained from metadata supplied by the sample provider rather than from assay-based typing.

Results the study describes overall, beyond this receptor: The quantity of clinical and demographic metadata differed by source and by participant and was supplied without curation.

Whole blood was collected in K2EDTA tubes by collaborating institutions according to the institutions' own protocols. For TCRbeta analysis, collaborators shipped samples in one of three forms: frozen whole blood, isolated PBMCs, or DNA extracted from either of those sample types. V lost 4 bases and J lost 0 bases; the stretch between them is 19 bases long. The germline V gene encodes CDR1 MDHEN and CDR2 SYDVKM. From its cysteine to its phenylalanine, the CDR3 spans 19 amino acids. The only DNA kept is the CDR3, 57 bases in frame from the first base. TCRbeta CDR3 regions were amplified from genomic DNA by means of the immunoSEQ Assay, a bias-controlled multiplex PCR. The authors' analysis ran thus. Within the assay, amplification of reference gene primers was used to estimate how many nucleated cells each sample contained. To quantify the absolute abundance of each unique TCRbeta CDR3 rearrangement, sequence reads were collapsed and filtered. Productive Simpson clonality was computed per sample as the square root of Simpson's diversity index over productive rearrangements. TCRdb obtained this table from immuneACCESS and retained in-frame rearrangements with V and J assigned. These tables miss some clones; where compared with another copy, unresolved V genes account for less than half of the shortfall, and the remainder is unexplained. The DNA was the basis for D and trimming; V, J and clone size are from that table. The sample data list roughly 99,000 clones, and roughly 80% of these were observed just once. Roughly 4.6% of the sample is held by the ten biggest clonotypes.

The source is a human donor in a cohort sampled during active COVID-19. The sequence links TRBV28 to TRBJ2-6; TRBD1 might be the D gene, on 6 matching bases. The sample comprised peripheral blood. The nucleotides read TGTGCCAGCAGTTCCCCGACAGGCTGGATAAGCTCTGGGGCCAACGTCCTGACTTTC. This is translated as CASSSPTGWISSGANVLTF.